The TCR beta chain described here comes from a study of blood T cell repertoires in COVID-19. Study details: Some COVID-19 samples were acute and others convalescent; all came from the United States, Italy and Spain. Sources were T cells, B-cell-depleted T cells, or PBMCs; the material itself was cDNA or gDNA.

Original analysis: Estimated nucleated cell counts came from reference gene primer amplification. Measured with immunoSEQ multiplex PCR; TCRdb has only the in-frame clones, and not every one. The DNA was the basis for D and trimming; V, J and clone size are from that table. This sample carries about 150,000 clones, around four fifths of them seen once, and the ten largest clones take less than 50%. Germline assignment: CDR1 GTSNPN and CDR2 SVGIG (reference sequence). V lost 0 bases and J lost 8; bases outside the gene matches: 12. This CDR3 spans 15 amino acids. The clonotype was recovered from a human donor in a cohort sampled during active COVID-19. Sequencing was performed on peripheral blood. The J gene is TRBJ1-2, the V gene TRBV30; 7 bases fit TRBD1. The CDR3 sequence: CAWSVSGTDPRGYTF. For the CDR3, the DNA is TGTGCCTGGAGTGTAAGTGGGACAGACCCCCGCGGCTACACCTTC.